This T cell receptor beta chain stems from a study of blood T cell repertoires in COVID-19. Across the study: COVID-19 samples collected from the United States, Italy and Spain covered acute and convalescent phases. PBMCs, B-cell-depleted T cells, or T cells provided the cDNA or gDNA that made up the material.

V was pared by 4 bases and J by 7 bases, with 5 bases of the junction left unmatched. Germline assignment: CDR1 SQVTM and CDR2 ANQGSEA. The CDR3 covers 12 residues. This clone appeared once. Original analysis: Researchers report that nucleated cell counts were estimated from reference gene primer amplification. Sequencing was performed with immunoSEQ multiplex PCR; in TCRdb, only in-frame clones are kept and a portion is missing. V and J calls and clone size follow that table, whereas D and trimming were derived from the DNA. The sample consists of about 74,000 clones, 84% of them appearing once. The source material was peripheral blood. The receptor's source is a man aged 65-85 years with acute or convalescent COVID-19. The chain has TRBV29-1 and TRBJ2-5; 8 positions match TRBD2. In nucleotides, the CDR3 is TGCAGCGTTGGGCTAGCGGGTAGGACCCAGTACTTC. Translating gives CSVGLAGRTQYF.